Below are 24 T cell receptor beta chains sequenced from a single sample in a study of glioma-infiltrating T cells. Amplification of TCR alpha and beta CDR3 regions from RNA used iRepertoire nested multiplex PCR. From the multiplex PCR reads, TCRdb called clonotypes with MiXCR, one entry per CDR3 protein. The table lists some 130,000 distinct CDR3 sequences, more than 20% of them singletons. Sequencing input: glioma tissue, nonneoplastic brain tissue, or PBMCs (not recorded which). The receptors here all came from a human donor with low-grade glioma or glioblastoma, undergoing nonglioma brain surgery, or in good health (not recorded which).

The chain has TRBV5-6 and TRBJ2-1, with 10 bases identical to TRBD2. The J segment lost 6 bases and the V segment lost 4 bases, leaving 4 bases of the junction unmatched. CDR3 size: 14 residues. Per germline, CDR1 SGHDT and CDR2 YYEEEE. This CDR3 is CASSRGLASNEQFF. CDR3 in DNA: TGTGCCAGCAGCCGGGGACTAGCGAGCAATGAGCAGTTCTTC. Full variable domain (missing parts from reference TRBV5-6 and TRBJ2-1): DAGVTQSPTHLIKTRGQQVTLRCSPKSGHDTVSWYQQALGQGPQFIFQYYEEEERQRGNFPDRFSGHQFPNYSSELNVNALLLGDSALYLCASSRGLASNEQFFGPGTRLTVL.

Details on this clonotype: This clone may be a read error of a much larger clone one base away. The CDR3 is CSAGAGNSPLHF. The DNA of the CDR3 is TGCAGTGCAGGCGCCGGAAATTCACCCCTCCACTTT. The V call is TRBV20-1, the J call TRBJ1-6, with no clear D. The V and J ends lost 6 bases and 7 bases respectively, with 10 bases between them. The CDR3 runs 12 residues. Germline V gene data show CDR1 as DFQATT and CDR2 as SNEGSKA (reference sequence).

The chain links TRBV5-4 to TRBJ2-5; TRBD2 matches 9 bases. V lost 0 bases to trimming and J lost 0 bases; unmatched junction nucleotides: 6. This CDR3 is built from 17 residues. The germline CDR1 and CDR2 sequences are SGHNT and YYREEE (reference sequence). CDR3 sequence (DNA): TGTGCCAGCAGCTTGGACGGGCTAGCGGGGAACCAAGAGACCCAGTACTTC. Its translation: CASSLDGLAGNQETQYF. Together with reference TRBV5-4 and TRBJ2-5, the CDR3 gives the full variable domain: ETGVTQSPTHLIKTRGQQVTLRCSSQSGHNTVSWYQQALGQGPQFIFQYYREEENGRGNFPPRFSGLQFPNYSSELNVNALELDDSALYLCASSLDGLAGNQETQYFGPGTRLLVL.

The sample holds many counts of this clonotype. The chain couples TRBV19 to TRBJ2-2; a weak D match, TRBD1 (6 bases). Trimming took 5 bases from V and 5 from J, leaving 12 bases between them. Germline CDR1 reads LNHDA; CDR2 reads SQIVND (reference sequence). The CDR3 consists of 14 residues. The CDR3 reads CASSEWGQTGELFF. The CDR3 bases are TGTGCCAGTAGTGAGTGGGGGCAAACCGGGGAGCTGTTTTTT.

The chain is built from TRBV5-5 and TRBJ2-7; D is perhaps TRBD2 (5 bases). The CDR3 totals 13 residues. Looked up from germline, CDR1 is SGHKS and CDR2 is YYEKEE (reference sequence). V gave up 4 bases and J gave up 6 bases, with 14 bases separating them. CDR3 amino acids: CASSQDGAGEQYV. CDR3 bases: TGTGCCAGCAGCCAGGACGGCGCGGGCGAGCAGTACGTC.

This clonotype showed up many times. The rearrangement uses TRBV11-2 and TRBJ2-2; the match to TRBD1 covers 9 bases. Germline assignment: CDR1 SGHAT and CDR2 FQNNGV. The CDR3 extends over 14 amino acids. The J segment lost 8 bases and the V segment lost 5 bases, leaving 6 bases of the junction unmatched. The CDR3 loop is CASSLTGGAGELFF. CDR3 nucleotide sequence: TGTGCCAGCAGCCTCACAGGGGGCGCGGGGGAGCTGTTTTTT.

About this clonotype: Possible read error: a much larger clone is one base away. This chain joins TRBV20-1 and TRBJ2-1, with a tentative D call TRBD1 (5 bases). Germline lookup yields CDR1 DFQATT and CDR2 SNEGSKA (reference sequence). The CDR3 is made up of 11 amino acids. The CDR3 region has the DNA TGCAGTGCTAGTCCGGACAATAAGCAGTTCTTC. Amino acids: CSASPDNKQFF.

This clonotype was found many times. The CDR3: CSARPEVMGDTQYF. The DNA for the CDR3 is TGCAGTGCTAGGCCGGAAGTCATGGGAGATACGCAGTATTTT. This chain connects TRBV20-1 to TRBJ2-3; D ambiguous. Germline CDR1 is DFQATT and CDR2 is SNEGSKA (reference sequence). This CDR3 region has 14 residues. V shed 3 bases and J shed 5 bases, with 15 bases lying between them.

V is TRBV12-3 or TRBV12-4 and J is TRBJ2-1; D may be TRBD2 (5 bases). Trimming stripped 5 bases from V and 7 bases from J, with 12 bases between. The length of the CDR3 is 13 residues. The CDR3 DNA reads TGTGCCAGCAGTACGGGAATATTGAATGAGCAGTTCTTC. Translation: CASSTGILNEQFF.

This clonotype was picked up a small number of times. The rearrangement uses TRBV24-1 and TRBJ2-1; 13 bases map to TRBD2. Trimming removed 7 bases from V and 5 bases from J; junction bases left unmatched: 4. This CDR3 region has 15 residues. Germline V gives CDR1 KGHDR, CDR2 SFDVKD. CDR3 region: CATRLAGGPHNEQFF. For the CDR3, the DNA is TGTGCCACCAGACTAGCGGGGGGGCCCCACAATGAGCAGTTCTTC.

This rearrangement joins TRBV10-3 to TRBJ1-2; 10 bases line up with TRBD1. The CDR3 has 14 amino acids. The germline CDR1 and CDR2 sequences are ENHRY and SYGVKD. J lost 5 bases, V lost 6 bases, and 6 bases had no gene match. The CDR3 sequence: CAISPGQGRYGYTF. For the CDR3, the DNA is TGTGCCATCAGCCCGGGACAGGGGCGGTATGGCTACACCTTC.

Details on this clonotype: A much larger clonotype is one base distant, so this may be a read error. V gene TRBV20-1 combines with J gene TRBJ2-3; 9 bases are a match to TRBD2. The germline gives CDR1 DFQATT, CDR2 SNEGSKA (reference sequence). The CDR3 totals 15 residues. The CDR3 loop reads CGARDLAGGTDTQYF. In nucleotides, the CDR3 is TGCGGTGCTAGAGATTTAGCGGGGGGCACAGATACGCAGTATTTT.

This clonotype was picked up many times. V usage is TRBV6-1 and J usage is TRBJ1-1, with no clear D. The germline gives CDR1 MNHNS, CDR2 SASEGT. The CDR3 consists of 18 residues. V lost 5 bases and J lost 0, with 22 bases in between. The CDR3 region is CASSSDSNTGSLNTEAFF. For the CDR3, the DNA is TGTGCCAGCAGTTCGGATTCGAATACCGGAAGCCTGAACACTGAAGCTTTCTTT.

Remarks on this clonotype: This may stem from a read error, because a much larger clone lies one nucleotide away. This chain connects TRBV27 to TRBJ1-1; D not resolved. Deletions cut 4 bases from V and 3 bases from J, with 18 bases between. CDR1 and CDR2 (germline): MNHEY, SMNVEV (reference sequence). This CDR3 comprises 16 residues. Written as DNA, the CDR3 is TGTGCCAGCAGTTCCGCTAGGTTCGGGTGGGACACTGAAGCTTTCTTT. It encodes CASSSARFGWDTEAFF.

Notes on this clonotype: The junction does not match germline at one end; this may be a read error. This chain connects TRBV12-3 or TRBV12-4 to TRBJ1-5; D is uncertain. This CDR3 contains 13 residues. The DNA for the CDR3 is TGTGCCAGCAGTTTACAGAGCAATCAGCCCCGGCATTTT. It yields the protein CASSLQSNQPRHF.

This clonotype was seen a few times. The chain recombines TRBV27 with TRBJ2-1; TRBD2 matches 7 bases. Trimming took 4 bases from V and 1 from J; bases not matched to a gene: 4. This CDR3 spans 15 amino acids. In germline, CDR1 is MNHEY, CDR2 SMNVEV (reference sequence). As DNA, the CDR3 is TGTGCCAGCAGTTCTCCGGGACTATCCTACAATGAGCAGTTCTTC. It specifies CASSSPGLSYNEQFF.

The rearrangement uses TRBV28 and TRBJ2-1, with 7 positions matching TRBD1. Trimming at V came to 7 bases and at J to 13 bases, leaving 16 bases not matched to a gene. CDR3 size: 14 residues. From germline, CDR1 is MDHEN and CDR2 SYDVKM. The CDR3 protein is CASTSLDRVETQFF. The DNA for the CDR3 is TGTGCCAGCACCTCCCTCGACAGGGTAGAGACCCAGTTCTTC.

This sequence joins TRBV7-3 and TRBJ1-1; D might be TRBD1 (5 bases). V lost 0 bases to trimming and J lost 3 bases, with 14 bases between them. This CDR3 spans 16 amino acids. In germline, CDR1 is SGHTA, CDR2 FQGTGA. Here the CDR3 reads CASSLTLEGGDTEAFF. In DNA, the CDR3 is TGTGCCAGCAGCTTAACCCTCGAGGGAGGGGACACTGAAGCTTTCTTT.

There are many counts of this clonotype. The genes are TRBV18 and TRBJ1-5, with D possibly being TRBD1 (6 bases). The CDR3 contains 15 residues. The ends were cut back, 2 bases at V and 3 bases at J, with 11 bases in the middle. Germline CDR1 KGHSH, CDR2 LQKENI. The chain's CDR3 is CASSPRAGDNQPQHF. The CDR3 DNA sequence: TGTGCCAGCTCACCAAGGGCAGGGGACAATCAGCCCCAGCATTTT.

This clonotype was counted ten times or more. V is TRBV11-1 and J is TRBJ1-1; 7 bases are a match to TRBD1. Looked up from germline, CDR1 is SGHAT and CDR2 is FQDESV (reference sequence). The trim removed 1 base at V and 5 bases at J, leaving 7 bases unmatched. This CDR3 has 15 amino acids. Here the CDR3 DNA reads TGTGCCAGCAGCTTAGTAGCAGGGGGTACGACTGAAGCTTTCTTT. Encoded protein: CASSLVAGGTTEAFF.

In its sample, this clonotype was seen a few times. The V gene is TRBV7-2, the J gene TRBJ2-5, with 8 bases that match TRBD2. Trimming removed 4 bases from V and 4 bases from J; junction bases left unmatched: 5. The germline gives CDR1 SGHTA, CDR2 FQGNSA. The CDR3 has 14 amino acids. The CDR3 DNA reads TGTGCCAGCAGCTACTACGGACTAGCAGAGACCCAGTACTTC. It yields the protein CASSYYGLAETQYF.

This clonotype appeared many times. CDR3 nucleotide sequence: TGTGCCAGCAGTTTGTGGCAGGGTAATTCACCCCTCCACTTT. Amino acids: CASSLWQGNSPLHF. This sequence joins TRBV27 and TRBJ1-6; D is possibly TRBD1 (5 bases). V was clipped by 3 bases and J by 6 bases, with 9 bases between them. CDR3 length: 14 residues. Germline V gives CDR1 MNHEY, CDR2 SMNVEV (reference sequence).

This clonotype was recorded once. This chain connects TRBV5-1 to TRBJ2-6; tentatively, D is TRBD1 or TRBD2 (5 bases each). Trimming left V 3 bases short and J 0 bases short, with 7 bases between. The CDR3 contains 15 residues. Germline V gene lookup returns CDR1 SGHRS and CDR2 YFSETQ. CDR3 in amino acids: CASSYGGSGANVLTF. The CDR3 DNA sequence: TGCGCCAGCAGCTATGGGGGCTCTGGGGCCAACGTCCTGACTTTC.

Note on this clonotype: This may stem from a read error, because a much larger clone lies one nucleotide away. The V call is TRBV7-2, the J call TRBJ2-1, with 10 bases aligning to TRBD2. The J segment lost 3 bases and the V segment lost 6 bases, leaving 8 bases of the junction unmatched. Looked up from germline, CDR1 is SGHTA and CDR2 is FQGNSA. The CDR3 is made up of 16 amino acids. The DNA for the CDR3 is TGTGCCAGCAGAACCCCTAGCGGGGGCTACTACAATGAGCAGTTCTTC. Its translation: CASRTPSGGYYNEQFF. Based on the CDR3 plus reference TRBV7-2 and TRBJ2-1, the full variable domain is GAGVSQSPSNKVTEKGKDVELRCDPISGHTALYWYRQSLGQGLEFLIYFQGNSAPDKSGLPSDRFSAERTGGSVSTLTIQRTQQEDSAVYLCASRTPSGGYYNEQFFGPGTRLTVL.